This T cell receptor beta chain was identified in a study of blood T cell repertoires in COVID-19. Study at large: COVID-19 samples collected from the United States, Italy and Spain covered acute and convalescent phases. The analysed material was cDNA or gDNA that came from T cells, B-cell-depleted T cells, or PBMCs.

V lost 0 bases and J lost 8, with 13 bases in between. This CDR3 contains 15 residues. Germline V gene data show CDR1 as LNHNV and CDR2 as YYDKDF (reference sequence). Original processing methods: Reference gene primer amplification gave nucleated cell count estimates. Assay: immunoSEQ multiplex PCR; the TCRdb copy retains only in-frame clones and omits some. That table furnishes V, J and clone size, whereas the DNA furnished D and trimming. Of about 59,000 clones in the sample, about 90% were seen once. This chain joins TRBV15 and TRBJ1-4, with D perhaps matching TRBD1 (6 bases). The receptor's source is an elderly man in a cohort sampled during active COVID-19. Sequencing was done on a sample of peripheral blood. CDR3 region: CATSRDQGIGEKLFF. Here the CDR3 DNA reads TGTGCCACCAGCAGAGATCAGGGGATAGGGGAAAAACTGTTTTTT. The full variable domain, with the rest looked up from reference TRBV15 and TRBJ1-4, is DAMVIQNPRYQVTQFGKPVTLSCSQTLNHNVMYWYQQKSSQAPKLLFHYYDKDFNNEADTPDNFQSRRPNTSFCFLDIRSPGLGDTAMYLCATSRDQGIGEKLFFGSGTQLSVL.